This T cell receptor beta chain was captured by sequencing in a study of response to subunit inactivated influenza vaccine. MiXCR, applied by TCRdb to the RT-PCR reads, yields one record per CDR3 protein. The profile covers roughly 540,000 distinct CDR3 sequences, with roughly a quarter appearing a single time and around 2.8% taken by the ten largest. The germline gives CDR1 KGHDR, CDR2 SFDVKD. V gave up 4 bases and J gave up 4 bases; unmatched junction bases: 9. The CDR3 contains 17 residues. This clonotype was found a few times. Its matching antigen is unknown. Study-wide results and limits: Few new T cells, the authors suggested, are recruited by each seasonal influenza vaccination.

This sample also belongs to another study, concerning T cells expressing NK-cell markers. Per that paper: TCR beta cDNA was made by 5'RACE template switching with UMIs. Uncertainty persisted over the HCMV specificity of expanded NKG2C+ T cell clones.

The TCR comes from a man aged 50 or older who received an inactivated influenza vaccine. The genes are TRBV24-1 and TRBJ2-3, with 11 bases fitting TRBD1. Sequencing used CD4+ T cells sorted from PBMCs, obtained approximately 13 days after vaccination. CDR3 amino acids: CATSDPPGTGGSDTQYF. In DNA form, the CDR3 reads TGTGCCACCAGTGACCCCCCCGGGACAGGGGGATCAGATACGCAGTATTTT.